This entry concerns a single T cell receptor beta chain. What it recognizes is unknown. The assay was immunoSEQ multiplex PCR, and TCRdb's table has in-frame clones only and misses some. The sample has 13,000 or so clones; 90% are singletons. The CDR3 loop spans 13 amino acids. Per germline, CDR1 MNHNS and CDR2 SASEGT. Trimming left V 10 bases short and J 3 bases short, with 14 bases between. These data belong to a study of T cell clonotyping in hematopoietic cell transplantation. General study points: After transplant, recipient diversity fell while pathologically expanded clonotypes grew through day 180. At the given depth, recipient repertoires were over 95% de novo clonotypes. No sorting was done, leaving CD4 and CD8 contributions mixed.

Source material: peripheral blood mononuclear cells. The clonotype comes from a young man in good health. Some clones in this sample may be carry-over from other donors' samples. This chain uses TRBV6-1 with TRBJ2-3; D possibly corresponds to TRBD2 (6 bases). This CDR3 reads CAIGLLRTDTQYF. CDR3 coding DNA: TGTGCCATCGGACTACTCCGAACAGATACGCAGTATTTT.